This T cell receptor beta chain is drawn from a study of identifying expanded T cells in peripheral blood. Sequenced by immunoSEQ multiplex PCR; TCRdb stores in-frame clones only, minus some. The table includes approximately 100,000 clones, around 88% detected once. The study's findings and limits: Over approximately two and four weeks, about 16 and 20 clones changed, versus around 1.3 between replicates. Variance in clone template counts between approximately 2-week samples significantly increased with total template count across all healthy donors.

Germline CDR1 MNHEY, CDR2 SVGAGI. This CDR3 contains 13 residues. The V end was cut by 4 bases, the J end by 5 bases, with 11 bases between. Turning to this clone: As yet, its antigen is unknown.

Healthy donors had no documented immune events, such as infections, while sampled. This chain links TRBV6-5 with TRBJ1-1; a weak D match, TRBD1 (6 bases). Material: blood. This clonotype was sampled from a person between 18 and 75 years old in good health. DNA of the CDR3: TGTGCCAGCAGTTTTGGGGGCATGACTGAAGCTTTCTTT. Protein sequence: CASSFGGMTEAFF.